The 4 T cell receptor beta chains presented below share a single source sample, sequenced in a study of blood T cell repertoires in COVID-19. Libraries were prepared by immunoSEQ multiplex PCR; TCRdb keeps only in-frame clonotypes and omits some of them. The sample lists some 380,000 clones, approximately 89% seen once, with around 1.3% in the top ten. The specimen was PBMCs or T cells enriched from blood (not recorded which). These receptors originate from a man aged 25-45 years who had recovered from COVID-19.

J is TRBJ2-6 and V is TRBV27; 9 bases fit TRBD1. The CDR3 loop spans 17 amino acids. CDR1 and CDR2 from the germline V gene are MNHEY and SMNVEV (reference sequence). Trimming took 6 bases from V and 1 from J; bases not matched to a gene: 7. Here the CDR3 reads CASSPGQGKSGANVLTF. The CDR3 DNA reads TGTGCCAGCAGCCCGGGACAGGGAAAATCTGGGGCCAACGTCCTGACTTTC.

The J gene is TRBJ1-1, the V gene TRBV27; tentative D call: TRBD1 (6 bases). The V gene lost 4 bases and the J gene lost 0 bases, with 12 bases spanning the gap. This CDR3 is 15 amino acids long. Looked up from germline, CDR1 is MNHEY and CDR2 is SMNVEV (reference sequence). In DNA, the CDR3 is TGTGCCAGCAGTTCGGACAGTTTCATGAACACTGAAGCTTTCTTT. Amino acids: CASSSDSFMNTEAFF.

The chain uses TRBV9 and TRBJ2-1; no firm D call. The CDR3 covers 14 residues. Germline V CDR1 and CDR2: SGDLS, YYNGEE. The V and J ends lost 2 bases and 5 bases respectively, with 11 bases between them. Here the CDR3 reads CASSVLGLNNEQFF. CDR3 nucleotides: TGTGCCAGCAGCGTCCTTGGGCTTAACAATGAGCAGTTCTTC.

Turning to this clone: A much larger clone differs from this one at a single base, so this may be a read error. Within the sample, other DNA sequences also encode this same CDR3. The rearrangement links TRBV18 to TRBJ1-2; 7 nucleotides match TRBD1. This CDR3 comprises 14 residues. V lost 6 bases to trimming and J lost 1 base; unmatched junction nucleotides: 5. The germline V gene has CDR1 KGHSH and CDR2 LQKENI. CDR3 sequence reads: CASSPGQSNYGYTF. CDR3 coding DNA: TGTGCCAGCTCGCCGGGACAGAGTAACTATGGCTACACCTTC.